These T cell receptor beta chains were read from a single sample in a study of T cell repertoires in cytomegalovirus infection. One entry per CDR3 protein, called by TCRdb with MiXCR from the reads. The sample has almost 500,000 distinct CDR3 sequences, roughly 12% seen once. The specimen was PBMCs. These TCRs come from a human donor in good health (CMV status not recorded). Some clones in this sample may be carry-over from other donors' samples. Each CDR3 is given with its conserved first and last residue. Each record gives: CDR3 protein, CDR3 DNA, D gene, V gene, clone size, J gene. The D gene is left open where the match is weak. Where a row states a size, it is once, few, many or the class of an expanded clone; other rows omit it.

CASSSALTGSKNTEAFF	TGCGCCAGCAGCTCGGCTTTGACAGGGTCAAAGAACACTGAAGCTTTCTTT	TRBD1	TRBV5-1	many	TRBJ1-1
CATSEGLRQPQHF	TGTGCCACCAGTGAAGGACTTCGACAGCCCCAGCATTTT	NA	TRBV24-1	NA	TRBJ1-5
CASSGGTDVTYGYTF	TGTGCCAGTAGTGGGGGCACCGATGTAACCTATGGCTACACCTTC	NA	TRBV19	few	TRBJ1-2
CASKAGTYTGELFF	TGTGCCAGTAAAGCCGGGACTTACACCGGGGAGCTGTTTTTT	NA	TRBV12-3/TRBV12-4	many	TRBJ2-2
CASSPRGQPDTQYF	TGCGCCAGCAGCCCTAGGGGGCAACCAGATACGCAGTATTTT	TRBD1	TRBV5-1	NA	TRBJ2-3
CASSPEGATNEKLFF	TGTGCCAGCAGCCCCGAGGGCGCAACTAATGAAAAACTGTTTTTT	NA	TRBV7-9	many	TRBJ1-4
CASSLAGGTSGIRTYEQYF	TGTGCCAGCAGCTTAGCGGGGGGGACTAGCGGGATAAGGACCTACGAGCAGTACTTC	TRBD2	TRBV7-9	many	TRBJ2-7
CASVGIYNEQFF	TGTGCCAGCGTCGGGATTTACAATGAGCAGTTCTTC	NA	TRBV6-1	NA	TRBJ2-1
CASSTRDRYTGELFF	TGTGCCAGTAGTACCAGGGACCGATACACCGGGGAGCTGTTTTTT	NA	TRBV19	many	TRBJ2-2
CASRSGGVVDNEQFF	TGTGCCAGCAGAAGCGGGGGGGTGGTGGATAATGAGCAGTTCTTC	TRBD2	TRBV7-2	many	TRBJ2-1
CASLRTGGNTEAFF	TGTGCCAGCCTGAGGACAGGGGGGAACACTGAAGCTTTCTTT	TRBD1	TRBV6-1	many	TRBJ1-1
CASSLVQGIAKNIQYF	TGTGCCAGCAGCCTCGTACAGGGGATAGCCAAAAACATTCAGTACTTC	TRBD1	TRBV7-9	many	TRBJ2-4
CASTPLVRAFSYEQYF	TGTGCCAGCACCCCTCTGGTCAGGGCCTTCTCCTACGAGCAGTACTTC	NA	TRBV28	few	TRBJ2-7
CASSIAGVGVPLHF	TGTGCCAGTAGTATAGCGGGGGTCGGGGTACCCCTCCACTTT	NA	TRBV19	many	TRBJ1-6
CASSNRTVGEEQYF	TGTGCCAGCAGTAATCGGACGGTGGGAGAGGAGCAGTACTTC	NA	TRBV6-5	many	TRBJ2-7
CASSLQGNTQYF	TGTGCCAGCAGTTTACAGGGTAATACGCAGTATTTT	NA	TRBV28	many	TRBJ2-3
CASSLDGSGAREQYF	TGTGCCAGCAGCTTAGATGGGTCAGGGGCGCGCGAGCAGTACTTC	NA	TRBV7-9	many	TRBJ2-7
CASSPGLAGQRETQYF	TGTGCCAGCAGTCCAGGACTAGCGGGGCAGAGGGAGACCCAGTACTTC	TRBD2	TRBV27	NA	TRBJ2-5
CSARDFRAGGTGELFF	TGCAGTGCTAGAGATTTCAGGGCAGGGGGGACCGGGGAGCTGTTTTTT	NA	TRBV20-1	NA	TRBJ2-2
CASSIIKNYGYTF	TGTGCCAGCAGCATAATCAAAAACTATGGCTACACCTTC	NA	TRBV28	many	TRBJ1-2
CSGGHSTDTQYF	TGCAGCGGGGGGCATAGCACAGATACGCAGTATTTT	NA	TRBV29-1	few	TRBJ2-3
CASSFDRKFGTDTQYF	TGTGCCAGCAGCTTTGACCGCAAGTTTGGCACAGATACGCAGTATTTT	NA	TRBV7-9	many	TRBJ2-3
CASSALDNPTEAFF	TGTGCCAGCAGTGCTCTGGACAATCCCACTGAAGCTTTCTTT	NA	TRBV6-1	many	TRBJ1-1
CASSPRGQGGIVAEAFF	TGTGCCAGCAGCCCGCGGGGACAGGGAGGTATAGTGGCTGAAGCTTTCTTT	TRBD1	TRBV7-9	many	TRBJ1-1
CASSRQDFNQPQHF	TGTGCCAGCAGCCGGCAGGACTTCAATCAGCCCCAGCATTTT	NA	TRBV5-6	few	TRBJ1-5
CAITTSGGGDTQYF	TGTGCCATTACGACTAGCGGGGGAGGAGATACGCAGTATTTT	TRBD2	TRBV19	many	TRBJ2-3
CASSQSNTGELFF	TGTGCCAGCAGCCAATCGAACACCGGGGAGCTGTTTTTT	NA	TRBV7-3	NA	TRBJ2-2
CASSPFPLRGRPKQETQYF	TGTGCCAGCAGTCCCTTCCCGCTTCGTGGGAGGCCGAAACAAGAGACCCAGTACTTC	NA	TRBV27	NA	TRBJ2-5
CASKKLEGGSYGYTF	TGTGCCAGCAAGAAGTTGGAGGGGGGGTCCTATGGCTACACCTTC	NA	TRBV27	few	TRBJ1-2
CASSLSGGRSNGELFF	TGTGCCAGCAGCTTATCAGGCGGGAGGTCAAACGGGGAGCTGTTTTTT	TRBD2	TRBV7-8	many	TRBJ2-2
CASSPTAPGTAGAYGYTF	TGTGCCAGCAGCCCAACCGCCCCCGGGACAGCGGGGGCGTATGGCTACACCTTC	TRBD1	TRBV5-5	NA	TRBJ1-2
CASSALLANEQFF	TGTGCCAGCAGTGCCCTCCTAGCGAATGAGCAGTTCTTC	NA	TRBV6-1	NA	TRBJ2-1
CSATMGQGKLEETQYF	TGCAGTGCAACCATGGGACAGGGGAAACTGGAAGAGACCCAGTACTTC	TRBD1	TRBV20-1	many	TRBJ2-5
CASSMGGGSYNEQFF	TGTGCCAGTAGTATGGGGGGAGGCTCCTACAATGAGCAGTTCTTC	NA	TRBV19	once	TRBJ2-1
CASSGLAGDTQYF	TGTGCCAGCAGCGGCCTAGCGGGAGATACGCAGTATTTT	TRBD2	TRBV7-8	many	TRBJ2-3
CASSHRLSTDTQYF	TGTGCCAGCAGCCACAGGCTTAGCACAGATACGCAGTATTTT	NA	TRBV7-9	many	TRBJ2-3
CASSRLAGGYTGNEQFF	TGTGCCAGCAGCCGATTAGCGGGAGGATACACCGGCAATGAGCAGTTCTTC	TRBD2	TRBV14	many	TRBJ2-1
CASSTGTAGANEQFF	TGTGCCAGTAGTACAGGGACAGCGGGAGCCAATGAGCAGTTCTTC	NA	TRBV19	many	TRBJ2-1
CASSPGTLTDTQYF	TGTGCCAGCTCGCCTGGGACTCTCACAGATACGCAGTATTTT	NA	TRBV18	NA	TRBJ2-3
CASSPQTIARLSYEQYF	TGTGCCAGCAGCCCACAAACAATAGCGCGACTCTCCTACGAGCAGTACTTC	NA	TRBV28	many	TRBJ2-7
CASSLSSMGPYNEQFF	TGTGCCAGCAGCCTAAGTAGTATGGGCCCCTACAATGAGCAGTTCTTC	NA	TRBV7-8	many	TRBJ2-1
CASSLTRGDYYEQYF	TGTGCCAGCAGTTTAACTCGAGGTGACTACTACGAGCAGTACTTC	NA	TRBV28	many	TRBJ2-7
CASSLGRQGVSGYTF	TGTGCCAGCAGCTTGGGGCGACAGGGAGTATCCGGCTACACCTTC	TRBD1	TRBV5-4	NA	TRBJ1-2
CASSSPSQTGELFF	TGCGCCAGCAGCTCCCCGTCGCAAACCGGGGAGCTGTTTTTT	NA	TRBV5-1	many	TRBJ2-2
CAINLAGGDNEQFF	TGTGCCATCAATCTAGCGGGAGGCGACAATGAGCAGTTCTTC	TRBD2	TRBV10-3	NA	TRBJ2-1
CAWSGFGNTEAFF	TGTGCCTGGTCGGGGTTCGGGAACACTGAAGCTTTCTTT	NA	TRBV30	few	TRBJ1-1
CASIDGPLEDAFF	TGCGCCAGCATCGACGGTCCCCTGGAGGATGCTTTCTTT	NA	TRBV10-2	NA	TRBJ1-1
CSASDRNSGNTIYF	TGCAGTGCTAGCGACAGGAACTCTGGAAACACCATATATTTT	NA	TRBV20-1	many	TRBJ1-3
CSVGGTGNTEAFF	TGCAGCGTTGGGGGGACAGGCAACACTGAAGCTTTCTTT	TRBD1	TRBV29-1	NA	TRBJ1-1
CASSFWGAFEQFF	TGTGCCAGCAGTTTCTGGGGGGCGTTTGAGCAGTTCTTC	NA	TRBV28	many	TRBJ2-1
CASTGTSGTNEQFF	TGTGCCAGCACCGGGACTAGCGGGACCAATGAGCAGTTCTTC	TRBD2	TRBV6-5	NA	TRBJ2-1